This TCR beta chain appears in the sequencing data of a study of cytomegalovirus exposure and HLA in healthy donors. V lost 3 bases and J lost 5, with 13 bases in between. CDR3 length: 15 amino acids. Germline lookup yields CDR1 MNHEY and CDR2 SVGAGI. To note about this clone: The antigen remains undetermined.

PCR involved 60 Vbeta and 13 Jbeta primers. Produced via immunoSEQ multiplex PCR; TCRdb's table is partial and in-frame only. The sample includes about 90,000 clones, 70% to 80% seen only once; the top ten take about 20%. Study-level results: Accurate prediction of HLA-A and HLA-B alleles (for most subjects) was reportedly achieved from TCR beta sequences. Later findings reportedly placed an Asian-associated ancestry cluster below the roughly 700-donor mean for N-insertions. In a later analysis, at a false discovery rate of 0.05, 15,000 to 20,000 TCR beta sequences were associated with HLA alleles.

The J gene is TRBJ2-2, the V gene TRBV6-5; TRBD1 might be the D (5 bases). The source material was PBMCs. This clonotype was sampled from a woman in her sixties or seventies in good health and CMV-seropositive. CDR3 loop: CASSYTRVRTGELFF. The CDR3 nucleotides read TGTGCCAGCAGTTATACCAGGGTGCGAACCGGGGAGCTGTTTTTT.